This is a list of T cell receptor beta chains from one sample in a study of regulatory T cells in long-lasting Graves disease. TCRdb called the multiplex PCR reads again in MiXCR, with one record for every CDR3 protein. The profile covers hundreds of thousands of distinct CDR3 sequences, with about 16% appearing a single time and 12% taken by the ten largest. This sample also appeared in a second study, on T cells in Graves' hyperthyroidism and ophthalmopathy.

The sample here was peripheral blood mononuclear cells (PBMCs), taken at new diagnosis, from a patient treated with antithyroid drugs. The receptors shown here come from a man younger than 35 with Graves disease. The CDR3 runs from the conserved cysteine through the conserved F or W. D genes are given only for firm matches. Size tells how often a clone was seen (once, few, many) or the class of an expanded clone, and some rows leave it out.

>-|TRBV29-1|TRBD2|TRBJ2-1
CSSLLLAGDEQFF
TGCAGTTCCCTCCTACTAGCGGGGGATGAGCAGTTCTTC
>-|TRBV6-1|TRBD1|TRBJ2-1
CASTLDLQGMGNEQFF
TGTGCCAGCACCCTCGATCTACAGGGGATGGGCAATGAGCAGTTCTTC
>many|TRBV6-5|-|TRBJ1-1
CASSYLGHKNTEAFF
TGTGCCAGCAGTTACTTGGGACACAAGAACACTGAAGCTTTCTTT
>once|TRBV4-2|-|TRBJ2-1
CASSQEVNSYNEQFF
TGTGCCAGCAGCCAAGAGGTGAACTCCTACAATGAGCAGTTCTTC
>few|TRBV3-1|-|TRBJ2-2
CASSQVGGFHTGELFF
TGTGCCAGCAGCCAAGTGGGGGGCTTTCACACCGGGGAGCTGTTTTTT
>many|TRBV3-1|-|TRBJ1-3
CASSRGGPSSGNTIYF
TGTGCCAGCTCGCGGGGCGGCCCGAGCTCTGGAAACACCATATATTTT
>many|TRBV12-3/TRBV12-4|-|TRBJ1-5
CASSLMWEGQPQHF
TGTGCCAGCAGTTTAATGTGGGAGGGACAGCCCCAGCATTTT
>-|TRBV2|-|TRBJ1-1
CASTLRENTEAFF
TGTGCCAGCACGCTCCGGGAGAACACTGAAGCTTTCTTT
>many|TRBV3-1|-|TRBJ2-7
CASSRDLNTAEQYF
TGTGCCAGCAGCCGGGACCTCAATACCGCCGAGCAGTACTTC
>-|TRBV10-2|-|TRBJ1-2
CASSESRQVEGYTF
TGCGCCAGCAGTGAGTCGAGACAGGTTGAGGGATACACCTTC
>many|TRBV11-3|TRBD1|TRBJ1-5
CASSFQGGGRGLNQPQHF
TGTGCCAGCAGCTTTCAAGGGGGCGGTAGAGGTTTGAATCAGCCCCAGCATTTT
>few|TRBV6-2/TRBV6-3|-|TRBJ2-4
CASSRGQGNIQYF
TGTGCCAGCAGTCGAGGACAAGGAAACATTCAGTACTTC
>-|TRBV4-2|TRBD2|TRBJ2-3
CASSRTSGSGDTQYF
TGTGCCAGCAGCAGGACTAGCGGGAGTGGAGATACGCAGTATTTT
>-|TRBV28|-|TRBJ1-2
CASSKGILGYTF
TGTGCCAGCAGTAAGGGAATTCTTGGCTACACCTTC
>few|TRBV6-2/TRBV6-3|TRBD1|TRBJ2-1
CASSYSTDRGQGDLINEQFF
TGTGCCAGCAGTTACTCGACGGACAGGGGGCAAGGGGACCTGATCAATGAGCAGTTCTTC
>few|TRBV11-1|-|TRBJ1-3
CASSLGAQGNTIYF
TGTGCCAGCAGCTTGGGGGCGCAGGGAAACACCATATATTTT
>-|TRBV29-1|TRBD2|TRBJ2-1
CSVVRGLVNEQFF
TGCAGCGTTGTCAGGGGACTAGTCAATGAGCAGTTCTTC
>-|TRBV30|TRBD1|TRBJ2-7
CAWSHTGGVADEQYF
TGTGCCTGGAGCCACACAGGGGGCGTAGCCGACGAGCAGTACTTC
>many|TRBV10-1|-|TRBJ2-1
CASSEPGDNEQFF
TGCGCCAGCAGTGAGCCGGGGGACAATGAGCAGTTCTTC
>few|TRBV6-2/TRBV6-3|-|TRBJ2-3
CASRISGGTDTQYF
TGTGCCAGCAGGATTTCGGGGGGCACAGATACGCAGTATTTT
>few|TRBV5-1|TRBD2|TRBJ2-1
CASSLAGIAGGDYNEQFF
TGCGCCAGCAGCTTGGCGGGCATAGCGGGAGGGGACTACAATGAGCAGTTCTTC
>-|TRBV7-9|-|TRBJ1-5
CASSLEGTGPQHF
TGTGCCAGCAGCTTAGAGGGAACGGGGCCCCAGCATTTT
>-|TRBV29-1|TRBD1|TRBJ1-1
CSVLDRGDTEAFF
TGCAGCGTTCTGGACAGGGGAGACACTGAAGCTTTCTTT
>many|TRBV27|TRBD2|TRBJ2-5
CASSSFVSGRDKETQYF
TGTGCCAGCAGTTCCTTCGTGAGCGGGAGGGATAAAGAGACCCAGTACTTC
>few|TRBV6-2/TRBV6-3|TRBD2|TRBJ2-1
CAGRVTSGRDNEQFF
TGTGCTGGCAGAGTTACTAGCGGGAGGGATAATGAGCAGTTCTTC
>many|TRBV30|-|TRBJ2-7
CAWSEAGLNYEQYF
TGTGCCTGGAGTGAGGCAGGGCTCAACTACGAGCAGTACTTC
>-|TRBV20-1|TRBD2|TRBJ2-2
CSAKTSGRAGELFF
TGCAGTGCTAAAACTAGCGGGAGGGCCGGGGAGCTGTTTTTT
>-|TRBV10-3|TRBD2|TRBJ2-3
CAMTSGSADTQYF
TGTGCCATGACTAGCGGGAGCGCAGATACGCAGTATTTT
>many|TRBV11-1|-|TRBJ2-7
CASSLAGSLGGEQYF
TGTGCCAGCAGCTTAGCCGGCTCCTTGGGTGGCGAGCAGTACTTC
>many|TRBV2|-|TRBJ2-3
CASSEALGGTDTQYF
TGTGCCAGCAGTGAAGCACTAGGTGGCACAGATACGCAGTATTTT
>many|TRBV30|-|TRBJ1-2
CAWIHPVRHYGYTF
TGTGCCTGGATCCACCCAGTCAGACACTATGGCTACACCTTC
>many|TRBV7-3|TRBD2|TRBJ2-5
CASSLAGEEETQYF
TGTGCCAGCAGCCTAGCGGGGGAGGAAGAGACCCAGTACTTC
>-|TRBV20-1|TRBD1|TRBJ1-3
CSAGDRGSGNTTYF
TGCAGTGCTGGCGACAGGGGGTCTGGAAACACCACATATTTT
>many|TRBV28|-|TRBJ2-5
CASSSLAKQETQYF
TGTGCCAGCAGCTCTCTAGCGAAACAAGAGACCCAGTACTTC
>-|TRBV6-2/TRBV6-3|-|TRBJ2-1
CASTPGASLYNEQFF
TGTGCCAGCACACCTGGGGCTAGCCTCTACAATGAGCAGTTCTTC
>-|TRBV7-9|TRBD1|TRBJ2-7
CASGKGASSYEQYF
TGTGCCAGCGGGAAGGGGGCGAGCTCCTACGAGCAGTACTTC
>few|TRBV25-1|TRBD1|TRBJ1-1
CASRVTGGLTEAFF
TGTGCCAGCAGGGTGACAGGGGGCCTCACTGAAGCTTTCTTT
>once|TRBV27|-|TRBJ1-2
CATRLNYGYTF
TGTGCCACCCGCTTAAACTATGGCTACACCTTC
>few|TRBV7-9|-|TRBJ2-7
CASSRGAGTRTYEQYF
TGTGCCAGCAGCCGAGGGGCCGGGACTCGGACCTACGAGCAGTACTTC
>medium-sized|TRBV12-3/TRBV12-4|-|TRBJ1-2
CASSLGVSYTF
TGTGCCAGCAGTTTGGGGGTCAGCTACACCTTC
>many|TRBV10-3|-|TRBJ2-7
CAISERGAPYEQYF
TGTGCCATCAGTGAGCGGGGGGCCCCCTACGAGCAGTACTTC
>-|TRBV12-3/TRBV12-4|-|TRBJ2-7
CASSFRGESSYEQYF
TGTGCCAGCAGTTTCAGGGGGGAAAGCTCCTACGAGCAGTACTTC
>-|TRBV5-1|-|TRBJ1-2
CASSAGNSNYGYTF
TGCGCCAGCAGCGCGGGAAATTCAAACTATGGCTACACCTTC
>-|TRBV9|-|TRBJ1-6
CASSVEGSYNSPLHF
TGTGCCAGCAGCGTAGAGGGCTCCTATAATTCACCCCTCCACTTT
>many|TRBV6-4|TRBD2|TRBJ2-7
CASSEGRGGYDYEQYF
TGTGCCAGCAGTGAAGGTCGGGGGGGGTATGACTACGAGCAGTACTTC
>-|TRBV9|TRBD1|TRBJ2-3
CASSVDGQGAGDTQYF
TGTGCCAGCAGCGTCGACGGTCAGGGGGCGGGAGATACGCAGTATTTT
>few|TRBV5-6|TRBD1|TRBJ1-1
CASSFSTGGVFTEAFF
TGTGCCAGCAGCTTCTCCACAGGGGGCGTTTTCACTGAAGCTTTCTTT
>-|TRBV5-6|TRBD1|TRBJ1-3
CASSLVAGGSSGNTIYF
TGTGCCAGCAGCTTGGTTGCAGGGGGGAGTTCTGGAAACACCATATATTTT
>few|TRBV10-3|-|TRBJ2-5
CAIRQDQRETQYF
TGTGCCATCCGGCAGGACCAACGGGAGACCCAGTACTTC
>many|TRBV7-9|-|TRBJ2-7
CASSFLGGLQPTYEQYF
TGTGCCAGCAGCTTCCTGGGGGGGCTCCAGCCAACCTACGAGCAGTACTTC
>-|TRBV5-1|-|TRBJ2-1
CASVPGSQKNEQFF
TGCGCCAGCGTTCCCGGGTCCCAGAAGAATGAGCAGTTCTTC
>few|TRBV15|-|TRBJ2-3
CATSRDPGDGADTQYF
TGTGCCACCAGCAGAGACCCAGGAGATGGCGCAGATACGCAGTATTTT
>few|TRBV20-1|-|TRBJ2-3
CGASFQSTDTQYF
TGCGGTGCTAGTTTCCAGAGCACAGATACGCAGTATTTT
>many|TRBV6-2/TRBV6-3|TRBD2|TRBJ2-2
CASSWRQGGFTGELFF
TGTGCCAGCAGTTGGAGGCAGGGAGGGTTCACCGGGGAGCTGTTTTTT
>few|TRBV7-3|-|TRBJ1-2
CASSRDGGGYGYTF
TGTGCCAGCAGCCGGGACGGCGGTGGGTATGGCTACACCTTC
>-|TRBV5-1|-|TRBJ1-4
CASSLAAGSEKLFF
TGCGCCAGCAGCTTGGCCGCGGGGAGTGAAAAACTGTTTTTT
>few|TRBV14|-|TRBJ2-2
CASSQDHGPGRITGELFF
TGTGCCAGCAGCCAAGATCATGGCCCGGGCAGGATAACCGGGGAGCTGTTTTTT